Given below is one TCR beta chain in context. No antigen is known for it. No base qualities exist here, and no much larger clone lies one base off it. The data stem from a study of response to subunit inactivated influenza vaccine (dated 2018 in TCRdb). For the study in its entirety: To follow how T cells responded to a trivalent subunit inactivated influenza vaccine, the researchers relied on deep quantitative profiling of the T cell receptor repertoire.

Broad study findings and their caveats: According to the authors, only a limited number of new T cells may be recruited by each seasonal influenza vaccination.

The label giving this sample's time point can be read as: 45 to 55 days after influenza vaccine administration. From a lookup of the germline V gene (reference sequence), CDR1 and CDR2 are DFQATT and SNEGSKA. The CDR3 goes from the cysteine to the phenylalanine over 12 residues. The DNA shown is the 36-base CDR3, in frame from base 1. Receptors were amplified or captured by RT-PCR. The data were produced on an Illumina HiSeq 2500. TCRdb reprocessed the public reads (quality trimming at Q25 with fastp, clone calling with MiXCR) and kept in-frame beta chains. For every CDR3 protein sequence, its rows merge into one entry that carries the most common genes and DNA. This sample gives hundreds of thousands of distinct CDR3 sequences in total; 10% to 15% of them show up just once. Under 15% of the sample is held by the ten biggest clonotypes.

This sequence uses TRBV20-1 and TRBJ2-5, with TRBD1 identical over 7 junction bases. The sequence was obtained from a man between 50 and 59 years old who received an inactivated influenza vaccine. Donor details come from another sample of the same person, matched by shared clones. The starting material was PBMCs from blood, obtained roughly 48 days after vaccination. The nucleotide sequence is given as TGCAGCCCGGGGACAGTGTCAGAGACCCAGTACTTC. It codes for CSPGTVSETQYF.